Listed below are T cell receptor beta chains from one sample, sequenced in a study of OX40 agonist ivuxolimab in advanced cancers. Here immunoSEQ multiplex PCR was the method, and the copy in TCRdb shows in-frame clones only, minus some. The profile covers around 100,000 clones, with around 87% appearing a single time and 0.15% to 0.2% taken by the ten largest. The input for sequencing was CD4+ or CD8+ T cells sorted from blood, taken in a trial of the OX40 agonist ivuxolimab. Receptors originate from an adult with an advanced solid tumor such as melanoma, head and neck, liver or kidney cancer. Both conserved end residues are part of each CDR3. D genes are given only for firm matches. Clone size appears in some rows only: once, few, many, or a class for an expanded clone.

d_gene: -
v_gene: TRBV28
abundance: -
j_gene: TRBJ1-1
CDR3nt: TGTGCCAGCAGTCCGCGGACAGCCATGAACACTGAAGCTTTCTTT
CDR3aa: CASSPRTAMNTEAFF

d_gene: TRBD1
v_gene: TRBV2
abundance: -
j_gene: TRBJ1-3
CDR3nt: TGTGCCAGCAGTGAAGTTCTGACAGGGTCTGGAAACACCATATATTTT
CDR3aa: CASSEVLTGSGNTIYF

d_gene: -
v_gene: TRBV9
abundance: -
j_gene: TRBJ1-3
CDR3nt: TGTGCCAGCAGCGTGTTACGCAACCCGGATGCTGGAAACACCATATATTTT
CDR3aa: CASSVLRNPDAGNTIYF

d_gene: TRBD1
v_gene: TRBV2
abundance: few
j_gene: TRBJ1-5
CDR3nt: TGTGCCACCTCTGGAGGTCGTATGGGACAGACTAGCAATCAGCCCCAGCATTTT
CDR3aa: CATSGGRMGQTSNQPQHF

d_gene: -
v_gene: TRBV6-5
abundance: -
j_gene: TRBJ1-4
CDR3nt: TGTGCCAGCACTCCCGACTATCGTAGAGGAGGAAAACTGTTTTTT
CDR3aa: CASTPDYRRGGKLFF

d_gene: -
v_gene: TRBV27
abundance: -
j_gene: TRBJ2-3
CDR3nt: TGTGCCAGCAGTTGGTCTAGCGCGAGCACAGATACGCAGTATTTT
CDR3aa: CASSWSSASTDTQYF

d_gene: -
v_gene: TRBV18
abundance: -
j_gene: TRBJ2-1
CDR3nt: TGTGCCAGCTCACCAGGGCAAGGGGCCAATGAGCAGTTCTTC
CDR3aa: CASSPGQGANEQFF

d_gene: TRBD1
v_gene: TRBV9
abundance: once
j_gene: TRBJ2-7
CDR3nt: TGTGCCAGCAGCCCCCGGGACAGGGGGCGGTACGAGCAGTACTTC
CDR3aa: CASSPRDRGRYEQYF

d_gene: -
v_gene: TRBV6-1
abundance: -
j_gene: TRBJ2-5
CDR3nt: TGTGCCAGCAGTGAAGGGACAGCAGGCCGAGAGACCCAGTACTTC
CDR3aa: CASSEGTAGRETQYF

d_gene: TRBD2
v_gene: TRBV9
abundance: -
j_gene: TRBJ2-7
CDR3nt: TGTGCCAGCAGCGTAGCCCCTAGCGGGATCTCCTACGAGCAGTACTTC
CDR3aa: CASSVAPSGISYEQYF

d_gene: TRBD1
v_gene: TRBV27
abundance: -
j_gene: TRBJ1-2
CDR3nt: TGTGCCAGCAGTTTATTGGGACAGGGGTATGGCTACACCTTC
CDR3aa: CASSLLGQGYGYTF

d_gene: -
v_gene: TRBV6-5
abundance: -
j_gene: TRBJ2-5
CDR3nt: TGTGCCAGCAGTAAAAACCCCGGGTGGGTCAGGGCCCAGTACTTC
CDR3aa: CASSKNPGWVRAQYF

d_gene: -
v_gene: TRBV30
abundance: -
j_gene: TRBJ2-3
CDR3nt: TGTGCCTGGAGTCCCCCGTCAGATACGCAGTATTTT
CDR3aa: CAWSPPSDTQYF

d_gene: TRBD2
v_gene: TRBV6-6
abundance: once
j_gene: TRBJ2-7
CDR3nt: TGTGCCAGCAGTTTACTAGCGGGAGGCCCCTACGAGCAGTACTTC
CDR3aa: CASSLLAGGPYEQYF

d_gene: -
v_gene: TRBV28
abundance: -
j_gene: TRBJ2-4
CDR3nt: TGTGCCAGCAGTCCCGCCGGGACACGGAACATTCAGTACTTC
CDR3aa: CASSPAGTRNIQYF

d_gene: -
v_gene: TRBV30
abundance: few
j_gene: TRBJ1-1
CDR3nt: TGTGCCTGGAGTGTATGGGATAGCGGCCCGAACACTGAAGCTTTCTTT
CDR3aa: CAWSVWDSGPNTEAFF

d_gene: TRBD1
v_gene: TRBV2
abundance: -
j_gene: TRBJ2-5
CDR3nt: TGTGCCAGCAGTGGGGGACAGGACGGACTCCAAGAGACCCAGTACTTC
CDR3aa: CASSGGQDGLQETQYF

d_gene: -
v_gene: TRBV5-6
abundance: -
j_gene: TRBJ1-1
CDR3nt: TGTGCCAGCAGCTTGAGGGGGGTGGCTGAAGCTTTCTTT
CDR3aa: CASSLRGVAEAFF

d_gene: -
v_gene: TRBV18
abundance: -
j_gene: TRBJ2-7
CDR3nt: TGTGCCAGCTCACCTTCAGGCGAGCAGTACTTC
CDR3aa: CASSPSGEQYF

d_gene: -
v_gene: TRBV11-2
abundance: -
j_gene: TRBJ2-7
CDR3nt: TGTGCCAGCAGCGCACAACCGCGGAGCTCCTACGAGCAGTACTTC
CDR3aa: CASSAQPRSSYEQYF

d_gene: TRBD1
v_gene: TRBV28
abundance: few
j_gene: TRBJ2-7
CDR3nt: TGTGCCAGCAGTTTATGGGATCTCGGACAGGGGGTGGGAGAGCAGTACTTC
CDR3aa: CASSLWDLGQGVGEQYF

d_gene: -
v_gene: TRBV7-6
abundance: -
j_gene: TRBJ2-1
CDR3nt: TGTGCCAGCAGCTTAGCGGATCTCCGAAACCGGTGGTTCTTC
CDR3aa: CASSLADLRNRWFF

d_gene: -
v_gene: TRBV5-1
abundance: -
j_gene: TRBJ2-2
CDR3nt: TGCGCCAGCAGTCCCCCGGGTAGGGAAGGGACCGGGGAGCTGTTTTTT
CDR3aa: CASSPPGREGTGELFF

d_gene: -
v_gene: TRBV29-1
abundance: -
j_gene: TRBJ1-2
CDR3nt: TGCAGCGTCGCCGCCAGGGGAGGCTATGGCTACACCTTC
CDR3aa: CSVAARGGYGYTF

d_gene: TRBD2
v_gene: TRBV4-2
abundance: -
j_gene: TRBJ2-1
CDR3nt: TGTGCCAGCAGCCAAGGACTAGCGGGAGGGCCTTTCCACAATGAGCAGTTCTTC
CDR3aa: CASSQGLAGGPFHNEQFF

d_gene: -
v_gene: TRBV5-1
abundance: -
j_gene: TRBJ1-1
CDR3nt: TGCGCCAGCAGCGCTGCGCAGGCGAACACTGAAGCTTTCTTT
CDR3aa: CASSAAQANTEAFF

d_gene: TRBD1
v_gene: TRBV4-2
abundance: -
j_gene: TRBJ1-2
CDR3nt: TGTGCCAGCAGCCCGGGACAGGCTAACTATGGCTACACCTTC
CDR3aa: CASSPGQANYGYTF

d_gene: -
v_gene: TRBV19
abundance: once
j_gene: TRBJ1-5
CDR3nt: TGTGCCAGTAGTATTACAGGGAGGGGCAATCAGCCCCAGCATTTT
CDR3aa: CASSITGRGNQPQHF

d_gene: TRBD1
v_gene: TRBV18
abundance: once
j_gene: TRBJ2-1
CDR3nt: TGTGCCAGCTCGGGGACAGGCCTCCTTGGGATCTTC
CDR3aa: CASSGTGLLGIF

d_gene: TRBD1
v_gene: TRBV2
abundance: once
j_gene: TRBJ2-7
CDR3nt: TGTGCCAGCACCCTAGGACAGGGAAAAAGCTACGAGCAGTACTTC
CDR3aa: CASTLGQGKSYEQYF

d_gene: -
v_gene: TRBV27
abundance: -
j_gene: TRBJ1-4
CDR3nt: TGTGCCAGCAGTTGGCTGCGACCCCAAGGGGATGAAAAACTGTTTTTT
CDR3aa: CASSWLRPQGDEKLFF

d_gene: TRBD2
v_gene: TRBV5-1
abundance: -
j_gene: TRBJ2-6
CDR3nt: TGCGCCAGCAGCTTGGAACTAGCGGATGGCTCTGGGGCCAACGTCCTGACTTTC
CDR3aa: CASSLELADGSGANVLTF

d_gene: -
v_gene: TRBV2
abundance: -
j_gene: TRBJ1-4
CDR3nt: TGTGCCAGTCGGGAACCGCGGGAAAAACTGTTTTTT
CDR3aa: CASREPREKLFF

d_gene: -
v_gene: TRBV5-4
abundance: -
j_gene: TRBJ1-1
CDR3nt: TGTGCCAGCAGCCCCCCGGCCGGCACTGAAGCTTTCTTT
CDR3aa: CASSPPAGTEAFF

d_gene: -
v_gene: TRBV29-1
abundance: -
j_gene: TRBJ1-5
CDR3nt: TGCAGCGTTGAAGGGGATGGCAATCAGCCCCAGCATTTT
CDR3aa: CSVEGDGNQPQHF

d_gene: TRBD1
v_gene: TRBV28
abundance: -
j_gene: TRBJ1-3
CDR3nt: TGTGCCAGCAGTTTCAACAGGGGAGGAAACACCATATATTTT
CDR3aa: CASSFNRGGNTIYF

d_gene: -
v_gene: TRBV7-3
abundance: -
j_gene: TRBJ2-2
CDR3nt: TGTGCCAGCAGCCTGTATGATCCCGGGGAGCTGTTTTTT
CDR3aa: CASSLYDPGELFF

d_gene: -
v_gene: TRBV9
abundance: -
j_gene: TRBJ1-1
CDR3nt: TGTGCCAGCACCAGAATCGCAGGACGTGCGGGCACTGAAGCTTTCTTT
CDR3aa: CASTRIAGRAGTEAFF

d_gene: -
v_gene: TRBV9
abundance: -
j_gene: TRBJ2-1
CDR3nt: TGTGCCAGCAGCGTAGGGCCGGGCAATGAGCAGTTCTTC
CDR3aa: CASSVGPGNEQFF

d_gene: -
v_gene: TRBV19
abundance: -
j_gene: TRBJ2-2
CDR3nt: TGTGCCAGTAGTATAGGACGGGACACCGGGGAGCTGTTTTTT
CDR3aa: CASSIGRDTGELFF

d_gene: -
v_gene: TRBV9
abundance: once
j_gene: TRBJ2-2
CDR3nt: TGTGCCAGCAGCGTCGCGGTGACCCACACCGGGGAGCTGTTTTTT
CDR3aa: CASSVAVTHTGELFF

d_gene: -
v_gene: TRBV30
abundance: few
j_gene: TRBJ1-1
CDR3nt: TGTGCCTGGCGCAACCCTGGAGCGAACACTGAAGCTTTCTTT
CDR3aa: CAWRNPGANTEAFF

d_gene: -
v_gene: TRBV7-7
abundance: -
j_gene: TRBJ2-1
CDR3nt: TGTGCCAGCAGCTTAGACGGCAGCCAAGAGCAGTTCTTC
CDR3aa: CASSLDGSQEQFF

d_gene: TRBD2
v_gene: TRBV7-9
abundance: few
j_gene: TRBJ2-7
CDR3nt: TGTGCCAGCACTCAGGCTAGCGGGAGCCATATTGGGCAGTACTTC
CDR3aa: CASTQASGSHIGQYF

d_gene: -
v_gene: TRBV7-8
abundance: -
j_gene: TRBJ1-2
CDR3nt: TGTGCCAGCAGCCAGGAGGGGAACTATGGCTACACCTTC
CDR3aa: CASSQEGNYGYTF

d_gene: -
v_gene: TRBV28
abundance: -
j_gene: TRBJ2-4
CDR3nt: TGTGCCAGCAGTGGATCTAAACAGTTCGACATTCAGTACTTC
CDR3aa: CASSGSKQFDIQYF

d_gene: -
v_gene: TRBV5-1
abundance: -
j_gene: TRBJ2-1
CDR3nt: TGCGCCAGCAGCAAGGGGGGGTCTGACGACAATGAGCAGTTCTTC
CDR3aa: CASSKGGSDDNEQFF

d_gene: TRBD1
v_gene: TRBV7-2
abundance: -
j_gene: TRBJ2-4
CDR3nt: TGTGCCAGCAGCCCCACAACTACAGGGGTTGGGCACTTC
CDR3aa: CASSPTTTGVGHF

d_gene: TRBD1
v_gene: TRBV5-1
abundance: -
j_gene: TRBJ2-5
CDR3nt: TGCGCCAGCAGCCCGACTCCGGGACAGGTTCAGAAAGAGACCCAGTACTTC
CDR3aa: CASSPTPGQVQKETQYF

d_gene: -
v_gene: TRBV5-1
abundance: few
j_gene: TRBJ1-2
CDR3nt: TGCGCCAGCAGCTTGGAAGGCCAACCCGGCTACACCTTC
CDR3aa: CASSLEGQPGYTF

d_gene: -
v_gene: TRBV5-4
abundance: -
j_gene: TRBJ2-5
CDR3nt: TGTGCCAGCAGCTTGGCCTCAGAGACCCAGTACTTC
CDR3aa: CASSLASETQYF

d_gene: -
v_gene: TRBV7-9
abundance: -
j_gene: TRBJ2-3
CDR3nt: TGTGCCAGCAGCCCCGGAACTAGGGTAGGCACAGATACGCAGTATTTT
CDR3aa: CASSPGTRVGTDTQYF

d_gene: -
v_gene: TRBV6-9
abundance: -
j_gene: TRBJ2-7
CDR3nt: TGTGCCAGCAGTTACTTGTACGAGCAGTACTTC
CDR3aa: CASSYLYEQYF

d_gene: -
v_gene: TRBV6-1
abundance: -
j_gene: TRBJ2-4
CDR3nt: TGTGCCAGCAGTGAATCCAGAAACATTCAGTACTTC
CDR3aa: CASSESRNIQYF

d_gene: -
v_gene: TRBV2
abundance: few
j_gene: TRBJ1-2
CDR3nt: TGTGCCACCCCCGGTCCGGGGGGTCGAGGCTACACCTTC
CDR3aa: CATPGPGGRGYTF

d_gene: TRBD1
v_gene: TRBV6-5
abundance: -
j_gene: TRBJ1-1
CDR3nt: TGTGCCAGCAGTCCTACAGGGGGGAACACTGAAGCTTTCTTT
CDR3aa: CASSPTGGNTEAFF

d_gene: -
v_gene: TRBV11-3
abundance: -
j_gene: TRBJ2-7
CDR3nt: TGTGCCAGCAGCTTAGGCGGTTCCTACGAGCAGTACTTC
CDR3aa: CASSLGGSYEQYF

d_gene: -
v_gene: TRBV10-3
abundance: -
j_gene: TRBJ1-3
CDR3nt: TGTGCCATCAATCAGGGTCCAAGCTCTGGAAACACCATATATTTT
CDR3aa: CAINQGPSSGNTIYF